The present T cell receptor beta chain was sequenced within a study of memory CD4+ T cells and cytomegalovirus serostatus. Study details: Donors were healthy Belgian adults, fewer than ten CMV seropositive and about 24 seronegative. General study points: Of approximately 150 reported CMV TCRbeta sequences, around 62 were found in memory CD4+ repertoires.

Measured with immunoSEQ multiplex PCR; TCRdb has only the in-frame clones, and not every one. This repertoire shows approximately 47,000 clones, around 78% found once; its top ten account for about 0.8%. A word on this clone: Its target is not known.

The ends were cut back, 5 bases at V and 6 bases at J, with 11 bases in the middle. The length of the CDR3 is 13 residues. Germline values: CDR1 LNHDA, CDR2 SQIVND (reference sequence). The sort gate was single viable CD3+CD4+CD8-CD45RO+ cells for memory CD4+ T cells. After thawing, CD4+ T cells were positively selected. The material sequenced was memory CD4+ T cells from blood. This receptor was taken from an adult in good health and CMV-seronegative. The chain joins TRBV19 to TRBJ1-5; a weak D match, TRBD1 (6 bases). CDR3 sequence (DNA): TGTGCCAGTAGTCCACAGGGCGGTCAGCCCCAGCATTTT. This encodes CASSPQGGQPQHF.